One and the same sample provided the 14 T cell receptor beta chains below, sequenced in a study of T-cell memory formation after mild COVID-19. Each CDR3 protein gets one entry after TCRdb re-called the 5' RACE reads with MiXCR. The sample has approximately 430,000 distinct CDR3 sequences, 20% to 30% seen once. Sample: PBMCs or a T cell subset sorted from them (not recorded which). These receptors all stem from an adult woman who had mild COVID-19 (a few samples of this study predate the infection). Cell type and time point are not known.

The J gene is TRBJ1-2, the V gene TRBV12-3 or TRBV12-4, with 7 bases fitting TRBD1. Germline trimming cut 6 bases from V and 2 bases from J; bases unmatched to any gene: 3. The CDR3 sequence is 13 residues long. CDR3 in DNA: TGTGCCAGCAGGAGGGGACAGAACTATGGCTACACCTTC. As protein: CASRRGQNYGYTF.

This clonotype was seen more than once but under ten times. CDR3 DNA sequence: TGTGCCATCAGTGGGGGACAGGGAAGCACAGATACGCAGTATTTT. Protein: CAISGGQGSTDTQYF. The chain carries TRBV10-3 and TRBJ2-3; 9 bases agree with TRBD1. The junction had 2 bases not matched to a gene; V was cut back by 4 bases and J by 0 bases. This CDR3 is built from 15 residues. Per germline, CDR1 ENHRY and CDR2 SYGVKD.

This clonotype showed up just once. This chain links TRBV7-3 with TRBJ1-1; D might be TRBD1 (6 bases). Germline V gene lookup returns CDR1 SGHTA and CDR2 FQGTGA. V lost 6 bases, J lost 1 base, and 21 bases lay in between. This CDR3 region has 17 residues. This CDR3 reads CASSRSRDTLRNTEAFF. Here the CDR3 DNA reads TGTGCCAGCAGTCGATCGCGGGACACTCTCCGGAACACTGAAGCTTTCTTT.

CDR3 nucleotides: TGCGCCAGCAGCTTGGGACAGCTTAATGAAAAACTGTTTTTT. It codes for CASSLGQLNEKLFF. The rearrangement joins TRBV5-1 to TRBJ1-4, with D perhaps matching TRBD1 (5 bases). Trimming removed 0 bases from V and 4 bases from J, with 7 bases in between. The CDR3 is made up of 14 amino acids. CDR1 is SGHRS and CDR2 is YFSETQ in the germline V gene.

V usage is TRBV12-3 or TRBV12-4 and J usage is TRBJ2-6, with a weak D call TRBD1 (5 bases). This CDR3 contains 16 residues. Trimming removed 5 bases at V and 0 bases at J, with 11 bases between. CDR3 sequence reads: CASSPQGISGANVLTF. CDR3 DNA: TGTGCCAGCAGTCCCCAGGGAATCTCTGGGGCCAACGTCCTGACTTTC.

Here the CDR3 reads CASSFFTGTGGHQPQHF. DNA for the CDR3: TGTGCCAGCAGCTTTTTCACCGGGACAGGGGGTCATCAGCCCCAGCATTTT. The V call is TRBV7-9, the J call TRBJ1-5; 11 nucleotides align to TRBD1. Germline V lookup: CDR1 SEHNR, CDR2 FQNEAQ (reference sequence). The CDR3 extends over 17 amino acids. J was trimmed by 5 bases and V by 3 bases; bases with no gene match: 9.

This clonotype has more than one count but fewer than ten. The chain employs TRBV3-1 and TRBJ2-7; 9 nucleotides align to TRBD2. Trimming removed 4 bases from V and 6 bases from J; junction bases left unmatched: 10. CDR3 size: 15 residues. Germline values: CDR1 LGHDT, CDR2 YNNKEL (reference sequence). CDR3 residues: CASSPSWASGTEQYF. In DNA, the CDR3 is TGTGCCAGCAGCCCCTCATGGGCTAGCGGGACCGAGCAGTACTTC.

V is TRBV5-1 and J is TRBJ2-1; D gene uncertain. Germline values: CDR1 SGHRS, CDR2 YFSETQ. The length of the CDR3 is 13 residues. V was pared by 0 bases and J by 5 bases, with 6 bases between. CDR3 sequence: CASSLEPNNEQFF. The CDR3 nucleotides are TGCGCCAGCAGCTTGGAGCCAAACAATGAGCAGTTCTTC.

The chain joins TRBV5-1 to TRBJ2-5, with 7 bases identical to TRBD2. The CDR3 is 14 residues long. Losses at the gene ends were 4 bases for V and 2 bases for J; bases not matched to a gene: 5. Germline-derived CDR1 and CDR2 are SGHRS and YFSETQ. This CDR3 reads CASSSPSGQETQYF. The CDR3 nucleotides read TGCGCCAGCAGCAGCCCTAGCGGACAAGAGACCCAGTACTTC. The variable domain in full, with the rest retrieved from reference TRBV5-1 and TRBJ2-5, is KAGVTQTPRYLIKTRGQQVTLSCSPISGHRSVSWYQQTPGQGLQFLFEYFSETQRNKGNFPGRFSGRQFSNSRSEMNVSTLELGDSALYLCASSSPSGQETQYFGPGTRLLVL.

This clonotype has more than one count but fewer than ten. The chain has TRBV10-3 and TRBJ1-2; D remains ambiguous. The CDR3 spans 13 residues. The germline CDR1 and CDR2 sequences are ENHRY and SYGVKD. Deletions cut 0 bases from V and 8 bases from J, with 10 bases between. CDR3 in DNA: TGTGCCATCAGTGAGTCGACTAGGAAAGGCTACACCTTC. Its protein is CAISESTRKGYTF.

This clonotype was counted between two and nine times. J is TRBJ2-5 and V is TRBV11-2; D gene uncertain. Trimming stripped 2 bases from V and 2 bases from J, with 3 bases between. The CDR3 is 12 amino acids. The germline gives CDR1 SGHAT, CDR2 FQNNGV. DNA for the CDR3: TGTGCCAGCAGCTTAATGCAAGAGACCCAGTACTTC. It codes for CASSLMQETQYF.

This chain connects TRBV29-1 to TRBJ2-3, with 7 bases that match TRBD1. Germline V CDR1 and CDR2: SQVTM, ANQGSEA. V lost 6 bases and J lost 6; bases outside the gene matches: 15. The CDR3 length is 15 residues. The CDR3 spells CSVRLSWTGPDTQYF. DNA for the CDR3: TGCAGCGTCCGACTAAGCTGGACAGGACCGGATACGCAGTATTTT.

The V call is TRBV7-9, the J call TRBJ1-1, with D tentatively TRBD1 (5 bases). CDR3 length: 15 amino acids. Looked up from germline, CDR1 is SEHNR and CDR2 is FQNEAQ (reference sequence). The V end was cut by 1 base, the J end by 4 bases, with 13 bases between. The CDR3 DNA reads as TGTGCCAGCAGCTTAGGGGATAGGGGTAGCACTGAAGCTTTCTTT. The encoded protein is CASSLGDRGSTEAFF. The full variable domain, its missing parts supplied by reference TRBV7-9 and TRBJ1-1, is DTGVSQNPRHKITKRGQNVTFRCDPISEHNRLYWYRQTLGQGPEFLTYFQNEAQLEKSRLLSDRFSAERPKGSFSTLEIQRTEQGDSAMYLCASSLGDRGSTEAFFGQGTRLTVV.

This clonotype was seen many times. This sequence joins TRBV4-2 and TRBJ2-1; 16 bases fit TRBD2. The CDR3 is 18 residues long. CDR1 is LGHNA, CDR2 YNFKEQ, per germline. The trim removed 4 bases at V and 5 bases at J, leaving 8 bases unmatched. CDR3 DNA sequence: TGTGCCAGCAGCCGGGGACTAGCGGGAGGGCTCGGCCACAATGAGCAGTTCTTC. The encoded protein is CASSRGLAGGLGHNEQFF.